This T cell receptor beta chain is from a study of T-cell memory formation after mild COVID-19. Study as a whole: TCR clusters were largely donor specific.

Amplification by 5'RACE using constant-segment primers produced TCR alpha and TCR beta cDNA libraries that carried sample barcodes and UMIs. TCRdb recomputed calls from the 5' RACE reads with MiXCR, one row per CDR3 protein. The sample contains about 320,000 distinct CDR3 sequences, around 15% of which appear only once. General study results and limits: Clones that shrank (day 15 to 85) were balanced CD4/CD8, whereas later expanders leaned CD4+.

CDR3 length: 14 amino acids. The J segment lost 5 bases and the V segment lost 6 bases, leaving 6 bases of the junction unmatched. In the case of this clonotype: Its antigen is undetermined.

V is TRBV12-3 or TRBV12-4 and J is TRBJ1-2; 10 bases are shared with TRBD1. The TCR originated in a man younger than 30 who had mild COVID-19 (a few samples of this study predate the infection). Cell type and time point are not known. Material: PBMCs or a T cell subset sorted from them (not recorded which). Here the CDR3 DNA reads TGTGCCAGCAGCAGCCGGGACAGGGGTTATGGCTACACCTTC. Residues: CASSSRDRGYGYTF.